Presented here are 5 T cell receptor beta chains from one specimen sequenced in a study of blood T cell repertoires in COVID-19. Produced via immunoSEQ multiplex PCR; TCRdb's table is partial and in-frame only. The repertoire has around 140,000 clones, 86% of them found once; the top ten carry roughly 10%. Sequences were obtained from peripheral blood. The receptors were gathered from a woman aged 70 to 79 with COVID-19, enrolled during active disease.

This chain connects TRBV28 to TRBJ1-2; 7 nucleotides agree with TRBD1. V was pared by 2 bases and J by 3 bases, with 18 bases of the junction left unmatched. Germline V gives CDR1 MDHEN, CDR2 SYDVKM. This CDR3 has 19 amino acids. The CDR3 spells CASSLPGSLQGLLDYGYTF. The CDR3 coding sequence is TGTGCCAGCAGTTTACCGGGGTCCTTACAGGGGTTGTTGGACTATGGCTACACCTTC.

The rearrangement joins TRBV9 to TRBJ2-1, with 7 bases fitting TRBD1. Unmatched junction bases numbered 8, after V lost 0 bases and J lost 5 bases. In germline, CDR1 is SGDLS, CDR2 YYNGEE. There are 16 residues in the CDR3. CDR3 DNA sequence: TGTGCCAGCAGCGTAGCTTTAAGTCAGGGGGACAATGAGCAGTTCTTC. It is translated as CASSVALSQGDNEQFF. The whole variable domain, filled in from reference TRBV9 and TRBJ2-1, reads DSGVTQTPKHLITATGQRVTLRCSPRSGDLSVYWYQQSLDQGLQFLIQYYNGEERAKGNILERFSAQQFPDLHSELNLSSLELGDSALYFCASSVALSQGDNEQFFGPGTRLTVL.

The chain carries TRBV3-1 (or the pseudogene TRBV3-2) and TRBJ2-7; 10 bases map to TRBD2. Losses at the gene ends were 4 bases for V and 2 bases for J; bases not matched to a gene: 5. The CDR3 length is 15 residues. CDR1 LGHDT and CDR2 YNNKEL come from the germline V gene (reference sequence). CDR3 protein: CASSPDGTSAYEQYF. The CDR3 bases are TGTGCCAGCAGCCCGGACGGGACTAGCGCCTACGAGCAGTACTTC.

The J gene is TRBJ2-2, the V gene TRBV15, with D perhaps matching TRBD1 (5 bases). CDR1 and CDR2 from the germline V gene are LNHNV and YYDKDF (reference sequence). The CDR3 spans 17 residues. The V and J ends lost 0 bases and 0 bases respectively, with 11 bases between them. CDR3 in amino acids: CATSRDRATANTGELFF. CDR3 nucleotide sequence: TGTGCCACCAGCAGAGATCGGGCGACAGCGAACACCGGGGAGCTGTTTTTT.

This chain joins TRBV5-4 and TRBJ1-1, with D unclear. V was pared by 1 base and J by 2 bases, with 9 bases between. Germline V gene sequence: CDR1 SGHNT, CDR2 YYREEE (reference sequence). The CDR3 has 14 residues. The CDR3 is CASSLPGINTEAFF. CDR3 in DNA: TGTGCCAGCAGCTTGCCCGGGATTAACACTGAAGCTTTCTTT.